This T cell receptor beta chain was profiled in a study of pediatric ulcerative colitis. This CDR3 spans 11 amino acids. Germline CDR1 is SQVTM and CDR2 is ANQGSEA. Trimming removed 8 bases from V and 5 bases from J, with 12 bases in between. Study-wide points: Acute severe colitis showed lower rectal diversity from clonal expansions. Two rectal CDR3 clonotypes occurred in all ulcerative colitis patients. Rectal pinch biopsies may include blood-derived T cells.

Rectal tissue came from one to two pinch biopsies taken at colonoscopy. Worth noting for this clone: No antigen is known for it.

The assay was run at survey level. Here immunoSEQ multiplex PCR was the method, and the copy in TCRdb shows in-frame clones only, minus some. Of fewer than 30,000 clones in the sample, approximately 71% are singletons; the top ten hold roughly 7.8%. The receptor was isolated from a boy aged 5-17 years with severe ulcerative colitis. Sequenced material: gut tissue. J is TRBJ1-2 and V is TRBV29-1; weak D call: TRBD1 (5 bases). CDR3 in amino acids: CSSGTVYGYTF. CDR3 nucleotides: TGCAGCTCCGGGACGGTATATGGCTACACCTTC.